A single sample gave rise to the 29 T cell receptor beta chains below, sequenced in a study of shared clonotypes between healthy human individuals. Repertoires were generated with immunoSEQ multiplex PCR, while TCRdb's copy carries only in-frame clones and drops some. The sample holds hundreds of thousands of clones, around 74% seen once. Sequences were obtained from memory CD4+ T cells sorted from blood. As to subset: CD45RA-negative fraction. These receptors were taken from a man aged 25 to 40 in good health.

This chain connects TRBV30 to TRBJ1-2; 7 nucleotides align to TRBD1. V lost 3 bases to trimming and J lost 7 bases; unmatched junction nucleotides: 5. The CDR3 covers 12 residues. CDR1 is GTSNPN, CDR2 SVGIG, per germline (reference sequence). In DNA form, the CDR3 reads TGTGCCTGGAGCACAGGGGCGGGTGGCTACACCTTC. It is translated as CAWSTGAGGYTF.

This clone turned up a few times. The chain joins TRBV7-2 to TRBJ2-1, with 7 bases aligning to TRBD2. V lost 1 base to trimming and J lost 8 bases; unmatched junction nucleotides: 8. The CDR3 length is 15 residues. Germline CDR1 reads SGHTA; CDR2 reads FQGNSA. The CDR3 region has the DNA TGTGCCAGCAGCTTAGAGGGAGGGCCGATCTATGAGCAGTTCTTC. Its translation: CASSLEGGPIYEQFF.

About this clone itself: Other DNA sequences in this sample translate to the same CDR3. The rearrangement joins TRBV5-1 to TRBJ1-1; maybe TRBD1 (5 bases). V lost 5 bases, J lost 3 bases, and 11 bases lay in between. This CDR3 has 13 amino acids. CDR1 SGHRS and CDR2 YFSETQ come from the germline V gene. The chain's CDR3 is CASRPDSYTEAFF. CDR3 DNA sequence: TGCGCCAGCAGGCCAGACAGTTACACTGAAGCTTTCTTT.

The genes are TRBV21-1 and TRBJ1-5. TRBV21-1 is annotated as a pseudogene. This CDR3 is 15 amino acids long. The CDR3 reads CASRKGRYSNQPQHF. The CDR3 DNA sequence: TGTGCCAGCAGAAAGGGCAGATATAGCAATCAGCCCCAGCATTTT.

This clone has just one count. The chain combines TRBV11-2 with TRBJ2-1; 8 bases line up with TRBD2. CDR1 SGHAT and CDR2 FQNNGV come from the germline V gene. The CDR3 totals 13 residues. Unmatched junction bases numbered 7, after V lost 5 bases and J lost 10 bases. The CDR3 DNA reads TGTGCCAGCAGCCCCCGGATAGCGGGAGAGCAGTTCTTC. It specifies CASSPRIAGEQFF. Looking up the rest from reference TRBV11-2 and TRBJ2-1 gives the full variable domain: EAGVAQSPRYKIIEKRQSVAFWCNPISGHATLYWYQQILGQGPKLLIQFQNNGVVDDSQLPKDRFSAERLKGVDSTLKIQPAKLEDSAVYLCASSPRIAGEQFFGPGTRLTVL.

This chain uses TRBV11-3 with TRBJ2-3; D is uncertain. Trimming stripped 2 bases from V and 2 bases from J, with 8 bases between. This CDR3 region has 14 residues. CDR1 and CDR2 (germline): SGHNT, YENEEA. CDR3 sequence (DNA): TGTGCCAGCAGCTTAACGGCTACCACAGATACGCAGTATTTT. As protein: CASSLTATTDTQYF.

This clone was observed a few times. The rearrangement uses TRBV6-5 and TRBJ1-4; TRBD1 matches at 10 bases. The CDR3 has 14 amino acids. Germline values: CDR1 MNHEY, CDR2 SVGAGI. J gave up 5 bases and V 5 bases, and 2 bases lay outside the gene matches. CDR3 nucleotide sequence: TGTGCCAGCAGTCGGGACAGGGGAAATGAAAAACTGTTTTTT. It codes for CASSRDRGNEKLFF.

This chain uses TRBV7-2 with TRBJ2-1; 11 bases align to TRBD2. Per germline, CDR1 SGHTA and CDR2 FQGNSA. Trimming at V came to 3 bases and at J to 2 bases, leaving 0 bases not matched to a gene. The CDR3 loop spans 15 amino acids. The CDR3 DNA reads TGTGCCAGCAGCTTGACTAGCGGGGCCTACAATGAGCAGTTCTTC. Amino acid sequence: CASSLTSGAYNEQFF.

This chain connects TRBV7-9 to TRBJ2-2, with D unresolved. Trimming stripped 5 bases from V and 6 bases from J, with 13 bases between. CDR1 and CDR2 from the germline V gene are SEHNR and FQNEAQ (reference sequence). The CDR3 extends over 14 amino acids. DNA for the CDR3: TGTGCCAGCAGCCCCACCCCTGTCCCCGGGGAGCTGTTTTTT. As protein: CASSPTPVPGELFF.

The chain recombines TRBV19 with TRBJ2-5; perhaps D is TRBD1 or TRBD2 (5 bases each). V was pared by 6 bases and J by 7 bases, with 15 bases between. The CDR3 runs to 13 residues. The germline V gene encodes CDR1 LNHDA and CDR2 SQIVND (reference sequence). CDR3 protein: CASRGTAHGTQYF. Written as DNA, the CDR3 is TGTGCCAGTAGAGGGACGGCCCACGGGACCCAGTACTTC.

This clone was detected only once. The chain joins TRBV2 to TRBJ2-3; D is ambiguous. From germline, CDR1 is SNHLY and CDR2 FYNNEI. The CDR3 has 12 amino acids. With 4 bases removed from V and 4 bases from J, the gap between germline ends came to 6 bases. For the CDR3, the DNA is TGTGCCAGCAGTGCCTCGCCAGATACGCAGTATTTT. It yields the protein CASSASPDTQYF. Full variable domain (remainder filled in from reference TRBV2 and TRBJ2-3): EPEVTQTPSHQVTQMGQEVILRCVPISNHLYFYWYRQILGQKVEFLVSFYNNEISEKSEIFDDQFSVERPDGSNFTLKIRSTKLEDSAMYFCASSASPDTQYFGPGTRLTVL.

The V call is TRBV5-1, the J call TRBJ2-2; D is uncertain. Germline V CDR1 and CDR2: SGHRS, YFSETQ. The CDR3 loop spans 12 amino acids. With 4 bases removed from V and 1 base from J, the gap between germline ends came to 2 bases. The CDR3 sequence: CASSENTGELFF. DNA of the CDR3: TGCGCCAGCAGCGAGAACACCGGGGAGCTGTTTTTT.

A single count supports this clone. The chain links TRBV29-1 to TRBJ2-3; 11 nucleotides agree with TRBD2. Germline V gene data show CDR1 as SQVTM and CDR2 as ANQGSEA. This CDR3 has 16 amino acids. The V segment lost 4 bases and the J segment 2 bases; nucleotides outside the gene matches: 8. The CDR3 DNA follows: TGCAGCGTTGGAACCCGGGGACTAGCGGACACAGATACGCAGTATTTT. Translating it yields CSVGTRGLADTDTQYF.

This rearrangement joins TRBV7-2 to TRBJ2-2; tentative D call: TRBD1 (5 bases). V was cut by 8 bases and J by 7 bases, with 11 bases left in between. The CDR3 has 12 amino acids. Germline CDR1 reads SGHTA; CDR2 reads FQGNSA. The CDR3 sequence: CASHQGIGELFF. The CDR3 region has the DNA TGTGCCAGCCACCAGGGTATCGGGGAGCTGTTTTTT.

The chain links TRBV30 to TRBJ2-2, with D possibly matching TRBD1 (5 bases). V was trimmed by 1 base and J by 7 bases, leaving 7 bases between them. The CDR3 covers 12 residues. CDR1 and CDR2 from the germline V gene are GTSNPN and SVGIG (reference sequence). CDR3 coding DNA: TGTGCCTGGAGTGAAAGGGGCGGGGAGCTGTTTTTT. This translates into CAWSERGGELFF.

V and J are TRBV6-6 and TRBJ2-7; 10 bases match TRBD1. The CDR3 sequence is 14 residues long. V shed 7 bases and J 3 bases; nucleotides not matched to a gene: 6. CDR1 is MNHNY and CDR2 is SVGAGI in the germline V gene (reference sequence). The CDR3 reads CASTQGQGVYEQYF. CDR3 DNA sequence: TGTGCCAGCACCCAAGGACAGGGGGTCTACGAGCAGTACTTC.

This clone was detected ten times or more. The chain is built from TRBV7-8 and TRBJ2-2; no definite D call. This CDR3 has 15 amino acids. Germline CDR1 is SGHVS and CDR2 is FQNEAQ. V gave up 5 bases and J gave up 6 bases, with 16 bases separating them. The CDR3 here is CASSPTRVRAGELFF. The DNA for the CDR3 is TGTGCCAGCAGCCCCACGCGAGTTAGGGCCGGGGAGCTGTTTTTT.

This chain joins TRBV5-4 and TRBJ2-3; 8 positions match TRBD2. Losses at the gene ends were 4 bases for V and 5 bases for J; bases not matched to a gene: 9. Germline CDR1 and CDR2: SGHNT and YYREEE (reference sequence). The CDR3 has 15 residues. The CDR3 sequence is CASSPGGAGEDTQYF. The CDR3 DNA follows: TGTGCCAGCAGCCCCGGGGGGGCCGGGGAAGATACGCAGTATTTT.

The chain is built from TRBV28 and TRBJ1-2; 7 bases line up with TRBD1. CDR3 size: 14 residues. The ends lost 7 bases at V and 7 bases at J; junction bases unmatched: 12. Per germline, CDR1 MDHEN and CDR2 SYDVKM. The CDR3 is CASTKTGLYFGYTF. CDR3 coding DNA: TGTGCCAGCACCAAGACAGGGCTATACTTTGGCTACACCTTC.

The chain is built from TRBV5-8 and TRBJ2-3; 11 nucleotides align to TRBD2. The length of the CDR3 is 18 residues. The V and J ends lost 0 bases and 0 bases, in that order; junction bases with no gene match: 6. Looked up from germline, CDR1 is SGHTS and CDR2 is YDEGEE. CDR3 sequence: CASSLVAGGITSTDTQYF. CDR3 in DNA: TGTGCCAGCAGCTTGGTAGCGGGAGGGATCACTAGCACAGATACGCAGTATTTT.

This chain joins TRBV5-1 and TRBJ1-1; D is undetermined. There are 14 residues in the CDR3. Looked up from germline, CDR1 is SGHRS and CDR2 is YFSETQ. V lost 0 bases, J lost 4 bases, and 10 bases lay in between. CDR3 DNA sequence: TGCGCCAGCAGCTTGGAAAGGGTAGGCACTGAAGCTTTCTTT. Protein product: CASSLERVGTEAFF.

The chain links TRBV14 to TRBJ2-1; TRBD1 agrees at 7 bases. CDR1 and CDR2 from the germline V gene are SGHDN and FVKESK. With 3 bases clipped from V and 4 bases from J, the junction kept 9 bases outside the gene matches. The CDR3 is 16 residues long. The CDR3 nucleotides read TGTGCCAGCAGCCACCTACAGGGGTCCGGATACAATGAGCAGTTCTTC. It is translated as CASSHLQGSGYNEQFF.

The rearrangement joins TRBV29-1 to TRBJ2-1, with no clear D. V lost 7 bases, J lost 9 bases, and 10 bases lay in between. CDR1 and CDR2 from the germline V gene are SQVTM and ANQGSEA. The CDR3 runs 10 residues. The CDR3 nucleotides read TGCAGCGCCCGGGTGCGTGAGCAGTTCTTC. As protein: CSARVREQFF.

CDR3: CASSLKGANYGYTF. The CDR3 DNA is TGTGCCAGCAGTTTAAAGGGGGCTAACTATGGCTACACCTTC. The chain is built from TRBV27 and TRBJ1-2, with a weak D call TRBD1 (6 bases). V was trimmed by 2 bases and J by 0 bases, leaving 7 bases between them. Germline loops: CDR1 MNHEY, CDR2 SMNVEV (reference sequence). There are 14 residues in the CDR3.

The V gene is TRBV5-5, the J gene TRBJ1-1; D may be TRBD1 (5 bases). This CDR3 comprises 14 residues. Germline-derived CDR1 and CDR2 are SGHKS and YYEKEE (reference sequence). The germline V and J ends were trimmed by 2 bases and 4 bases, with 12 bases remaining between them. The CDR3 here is CASSFSGFGTEAFF. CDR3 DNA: TGTGCCAGCAGCTTTTCAGGGTTCGGCACTGAAGCTTTCTTT.

CDR3 nucleotide sequence: TGTGCCAGCTCCAGGGGGTTTGGGACAGGGAACACTGAAGCTTTCTTT. This encodes CASSRGFGTGNTEAFF. The rearrangement joins TRBV6-4 to TRBJ1-1; 8 nucleotides match TRBD1. The CDR3 runs 16 residues. The germline V gene encodes CDR1 MRHNA and CDR2 SNTAGT. V lost 8 bases, J lost 1 base, and 12 bases stayed unmatched.

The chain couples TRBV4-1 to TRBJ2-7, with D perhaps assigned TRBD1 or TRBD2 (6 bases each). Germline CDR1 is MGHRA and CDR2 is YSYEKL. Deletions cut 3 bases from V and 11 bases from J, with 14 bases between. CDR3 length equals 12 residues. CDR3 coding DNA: TGCGCCAGCAGCCACGGAGGGGGAGAAAAGTACTTC. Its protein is CASSHGGGEKYF.

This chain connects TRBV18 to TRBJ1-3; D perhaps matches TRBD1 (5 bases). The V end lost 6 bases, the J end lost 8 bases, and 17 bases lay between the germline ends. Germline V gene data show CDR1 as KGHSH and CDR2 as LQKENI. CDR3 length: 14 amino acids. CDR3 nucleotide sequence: TGTGCCAGCTCCCCCTCCAGCGGGGGGGACACCATATATTTT. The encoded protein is CASSPSSGGDTIYF.

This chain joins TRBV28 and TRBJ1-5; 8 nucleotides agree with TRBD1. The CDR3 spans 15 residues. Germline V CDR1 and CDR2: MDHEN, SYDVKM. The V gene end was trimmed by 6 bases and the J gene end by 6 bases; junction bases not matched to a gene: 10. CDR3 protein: CASSKDRGGGQPQHF. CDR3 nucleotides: TGTGCCAGCAGCAAAGACAGGGGAGGAGGTCAGCCCCAGCATTTT.